This TCR beta chain was found in a study of cytomegalovirus exposure and HLA in healthy donors. General study findings and limits: In vitro, three CMV-associated chains proved specific for CMV antigens. Most TCR sequences were uncommon, yet certain public TCRs appeared in many donors. Later analysis indicated greater clonal expansion among HLA-associated TCR beta chains than among equally common other chains.

It was with 60 Vbeta and 13 Jbeta primers that the PCR ran. Libraries were prepared by immunoSEQ multiplex PCR; TCRdb keeps only in-frame clonotypes and omits some of them. The top ten hold 5.5% to 7.5% of the sample, which has about 99,000 clones, about 9.5% seen once. With regard to this clone: The antigen is not known.

This receptor was identified in a man in his forties or fifties in good health and CMV-seropositive. Sequencing input: PBMCs.

The CDR3 loop is CASSPGTSYSPLHF. The CDR3 nucleotides read TGTGCCAGCAGCCCCGGGACAAGCTATTCACCCCTCCACTTT. This sequence joins TRBV13 and TRBJ1-6, with D perhaps TRBD1 (6 bases). Germline CDR1 is PRHDT and CDR2 is FYEKMQ (reference sequence). CDR3 length: 14 residues. Trimming took 5 bases from V and 8 from J, leaving 13 bases between them.